The 32 T cell receptor beta chains below come from one sample, sequenced in a study of cytomegalovirus exposure and HLA in healthy donors. The PCR ran on 60 Vbeta and 13 Jbeta primers. Some clones are missing from TCRdb's copy, which holds only in-frame ones; the method was immunoSEQ multiplex PCR. The sample contains over 150,000 clones, approximately 76% of which appear only once. The source material was PBMCs. All receptors come from a woman in her late teens or twenties in good health and CMV-seropositive.

The chain uses TRBV9 and TRBJ2-5; 8 bases fit TRBD2. The CDR3 is 16 residues long. The germline gives CDR1 SGDLS, CDR2 YYNGEE. V was clipped by 4 bases and J by 4 bases; unmatched bases: 12. The CDR3 region is CASSISGVGYRETQYF. DNA of the CDR3: TGTGCCAGCAGCATTAGCGGGGTCGGTTATCGAGAGACCCAGTACTTC.

CDR3 nucleotide sequence: TGTGCCAGCAGCGTAGGTGTAGGGCAGGGGGTTCACGAGCAGTACTTC. Its translation is CASSVGVGQGVHEQYF. The rearrangement uses TRBV9 and TRBJ2-7; 7 positions agree with TRBD1. CDR3 length: 16 residues. Germline V gene sequence: CDR1 SGDLS, CDR2 YYNGEE. The ends lost 0 bases at V and 5 bases at J; junction bases unmatched: 11. Full variable domain (missing parts from reference TRBV9 and TRBJ2-7): DSGVTQTPKHLITATGQRVTLRCSPRSGDLSVYWYQQSLDQGLQFLIQYYNGEERAKGNILERFSAQQFPDLHSELNLSSLELGDSALYFCASSVGVGQGVHEQYFGPGTRLTVT.

V is TRBV27 and J is TRBJ1-5; the D gene is possibly TRBD1 (6 bases). The CDR3 length is 13 residues. In germline, CDR1 is MNHEY, CDR2 SMNVEV (reference sequence). The germline V and J ends were trimmed by 8 bases and 1 base, with 9 bases remaining between them. Written as DNA, the CDR3 is TGTGCCAGCTCGGACAGCAGCAATCAGCCCCAGCATTTT. Translating it yields CASSDSSNQPQHF.

This clone was counted a single time. The V call is TRBV6-5, the J call TRBJ1-1, with D possibly being TRBD1 (5 bases). V shed 4 bases and J shed 1 base, with 7 bases lying between them. Germline V gene data show CDR1 as MNHEY and CDR2 as SVGAGI. This CDR3 is built from 13 residues. The chain's CDR3 is CASSFGQNTEAFF. In DNA, the CDR3 is TGTGCCAGCAGTTTCGGACAGAACACTGAAGCTTTCTTT.

J is TRBJ2-7 and V is TRBV6-5, with D unclear. The V end was cut by 7 bases, the J end by 3 bases, with 16 bases between. Looked up from germline, CDR1 is MNHEY and CDR2 is SVGAGI. The CDR3 spans 14 residues. The DNA of the CDR3 is TGTGCCAGCACCCCTCGTTCGTTCAGCTACGAGCAGTACTTC. It translates to CASTPRSFSYEQYF.

This clone was seen a handful of times. The CDR3 region has the DNA TGTGCCAGCAGCTCCCAGCTTGGACAGGGGGCGAATGAGCAGTTCTTC. Its protein is CASSSQLGQGANEQFF. The chain joins TRBV7-6 to TRBJ2-1, with 11 positions matching TRBD1. Germline V CDR1 and CDR2: SGHVS, FNYEAQ. There are 16 residues in the CDR3. Trimming at V came to 4 bases and at J to 7 bases, leaving 9 bases not matched to a gene. The complete variable domain, with remaining parts taken from reference TRBV7-6 and TRBJ2-1, reads GAGVSQSPRYKVTKRGQDVALRCDPISGHVSLYWYRQALGQGPEFLTYFNYEAQQDKSGLPNDRFSAERPEGSISTLTIQRTEQRDSAMYRCASSSQLGQGANEQFFGPGTRLTVL.

Of note for this clone: The junction differs from germline at one of its ends, possibly a read error. J is TRBJ1-1 and V is TRBV7-9; D gene unclear. This CDR3 has 11 amino acids. Germline V gives CDR1 SEHNR, CDR2 FQNEAQ (reference sequence). The CDR3 region is CSSSPLFEAFF. The CDR3 coding sequence is TGTTCCAGCAGCCCTCTTTTTGAAGCTTTCTTT.

The chain joins TRBV30 to TRBJ1-1; D not certain. CDR1 and CDR2 from the germline V gene are GTSNPN and SVGIG (reference sequence). V lost 6 bases and J 1 base, leaving 9 bases between the germline ends. The CDR3 loop spans 12 amino acids. CDR3 loop: CACAAGNTEAFF. The CDR3 DNA is TGTGCCTGCGCAGCGGGGAACACTGAAGCTTTCTTT.

The genes are TRBV5-1 and TRBJ2-5, with a possible D match to TRBD2 (5 bases). CDR1 is SGHRS, CDR2 YFSETQ, per germline. V was shortened by 0 bases and J by 6 bases, with 15 bases between the two germline ends. The CDR3 totals 15 residues. The CDR3 protein is CASSLGAGVGKTQYF. The CDR3 nucleotides read TGCGCCAGCAGCTTGGGTGCCGGGGTTGGGAAGACCCAGTACTTC.

The chain uses TRBV18 and TRBJ2-5; TRBD1 agrees at 7 bases. CDR1 KGHSH and CDR2 LQKENI come from the germline V gene. CDR3 length: 16 residues. J was trimmed by 3 bases and V by 6 bases; bases with no gene match: 13. The CDR3 DNA reads TGTGCCAGCTCCCAGTCGGGTACAGGGGCAAAAGAGACCCAGTACTTC. This gives the protein CASSQSGTGAKETQYF.

The J gene is TRBJ2-3, the V gene TRBV4-3, with D perhaps matching TRBD2 (5 bases). The CDR3 loop spans 15 amino acids. Germline V gene data show CDR1 as LGHNA and CDR2 as YSLEER. The ends were cut back, 4 bases at V and 2 bases at J, with 13 bases in the middle. CDR3 residues: CASSPGNGDTDTQYF. The CDR3 DNA reads as TGCGCCAGCAGCCCTGGGAACGGGGACACAGATACGCAGTATTTT.

This chain connects TRBV6-4 to TRBJ2-3; D is unclear. The CDR3 is 16 residues long. Germline loops: CDR1 MRHNA, CDR2 SNTAGT. V was pared by 3 bases and J by 0 bases, with 13 bases between. The CDR3 bases are TGTGCCAGCAGTGAATCGGCGGATCTCAGCACAGATACGCAGTATTTT. It is translated as CASSESADLSTDTQYF.

This clone has just a few counts. The J gene is TRBJ2-3, the V gene TRBV4-3, with D perhaps matching TRBD1 (5 bases). Germline CDR1 and CDR2: LGHNA and YSLEER. Trimming removed 4 bases from V and 9 bases from J, with 17 bases in between. The CDR3 loop spans 14 amino acids. The CDR3, as DNA: TGCGCCAGCAGCCCCCTCCGAGGCCAGGGCACGCAGTATTTT. Protein product: CASSPLRGQGTQYF.

This chain uses TRBV11-2 with TRBJ2-5; D not resolved. Gene TRBJ2-7 matches the end of the DNA better, so the J call may be wrong. Germline V CDR1 and CDR2: SGHAT, FQNNGV. The CDR3 consists of 12 residues. CDR3 residues: CASSLSSYEQYF. The CDR3 DNA reads TGTGCCAGCAGCCTGAGCTCCTACGAGCAGTACTTC.

The chain carries TRBV9 and TRBJ1-1; D remains ambiguous. Germline V lookup: CDR1 SGDLS, CDR2 YYNGEE. V was shortened by 2 bases and J by 1 base, with 12 bases between the two germline ends. The CDR3 length is 15 residues. The CDR3 DNA follows: TGTGCCAGCAGCGTGAGCCCCTGGGCGAACACTGAAGCTTTCTTT. Residues: CASSVSPWANTEAFF.

A few counts support this clone. V usage is TRBV9 and J usage is TRBJ2-1, with TRBD2 matching over 8 bases. The CDR3 is 15 amino acids. Germline assignment: CDR1 SGDLS and CDR2 YYNGEE. The trim removed 10 bases at V and 6 bases at J, leaving 15 bases unmatched. CDR3 DNA sequence: TGTGCCGGATCTCCCACGGGGGGGCCTATCAATGAGCAGTTCTTC. This encodes CAGSPTGGPINEQFF.

The chain carries TRBV11-2 and TRBJ1-1; maybe TRBD1 (6 bases). The V end was cut by 5 bases, the J end by 3 bases, with 13 bases between. CDR3 length: 14 amino acids. CDR1 SGHAT and CDR2 FQNNGV come from the germline V gene. The CDR3 region has the DNA TGTGCCAGCAGCACTCCACAGGGTTACACTGAAGCTTTCTTT. This translates into CASSTPQGYTEAFF.

This rearrangement joins TRBV30 to TRBJ1-4, with 7 positions matching TRBD1. V trimming: 4 bases; J trimming: 7 bases; junction bases outside the gene matches: 3. From germline, CDR1 is GTSNPN and CDR2 SVGIG (reference sequence). The CDR3 is made up of 12 amino acids. This CDR3 is CAWKGGSEKLFF. CDR3 DNA sequence: TGTGCCTGGAAAGGGGGCAGTGAAAAACTGTTTTTT.

The chain joins TRBV5-5 to TRBJ2-7; D call uncertain. The CDR3 contains 13 residues. In germline, CDR1 is SGHKS, CDR2 YYEKEE (reference sequence). V lost 1 base, J lost 3 bases, and 8 bases lay in between. CDR3 in amino acids: CASSLISGYEQYF. In nucleotides, the CDR3 is TGTGCCAGCAGCTTGATATCGGGCTACGAGCAGTACTTC.

The chain couples TRBV5-4 to TRBJ1-1; 8 bases agree with TRBD1. CDR3 size: 14 residues. With V trimmed by 3 bases and J by 5 bases, 6 bases remained unmatched. Per germline, CDR1 SGHNT and CDR2 YYREEE (reference sequence). CDR3 bases: TGTGCCAGCAGCTCCCGGACAGGGAGTACTGAAGCTTTCTTT. Translation: CASSSRTGSTEAFF.

The rearrangement links TRBV4-3 to TRBJ2-7; TRBD1 aligns across 9 bases. Germline V gene data show CDR1 as LGHNA and CDR2 as YSLEER. The CDR3 loop spans 15 amino acids. The ends lost 1 base at V and 2 bases at J; junction bases unmatched: 3. CDR3 protein: CASSQAGQGAYEQYF. For the CDR3, the DNA is TGCGCCAGCAGCCAAGCGGGACAGGGAGCCTACGAGCAGTACTTC.

The rearrangement uses TRBV30 and TRBJ2-1; possible D gene TRBD2, 5 bases. V was shortened by 0 bases and J by 12 bases, with 9 bases between the two germline ends. Germline V gene lookup returns CDR1 GTSNPN and CDR2 SVGIG (reference sequence). The CDR3 sequence is 11 residues long. The CDR3 nucleotides read TGTGCCTGGAGTGTGGGAGTTCGGCAGTTCTTC. Protein product: CAWSVGVRQFF.

The J gene is TRBJ2-1, the V gene TRBV11-3; D might be TRBD2 (5 bases). CDR3 length: 13 amino acids. The V gene's germline CDR1 is SGHNT and CDR2 YENEEA. Trimming shortened V by 0 bases and J by 7 bases, and 7 bases separated the two germline ends. This CDR3 reads CASSLDSGNEQFF. CDR3 nucleotides: TGTGCCAGCAGCTTAGATTCGGGGAATGAGCAGTTCTTC.

The rearrangement uses TRBV7-2 and TRBJ2-7; TRBD2 agrees at 8 bases. The germline gives CDR1 SGHTA, CDR2 FQGNSA. The V gene end was trimmed by 3 bases and the J gene end by 7 bases; junction bases not matched to a gene: 5. The CDR3 has 13 amino acids. The CDR3 sequence is CASSFFAGGEQYF. For the CDR3, the DNA is TGTGCCAGCAGCTTCTTCGCGGGGGGAGAGCAGTACTTC.

J is TRBJ2-3 and V is TRBV30; perhaps TRBD1 as D (5 bases). The V end was cut by 5 bases, the J end by 6 bases, with 12 bases between. There are 12 residues in the CDR3. Germline V gene data show CDR1 as GTSNPN and CDR2 as SVGIG (reference sequence). CDR3 DNA: TGTGCCTGGGGTAGGGGTGGCGATACGCAGTATTTT. The encoded protein is CAWGRGGDTQYF.

The genes are TRBV7-2 and TRBJ1-1, with D hard to call. Germline V gives CDR1 SGHTA, CDR2 FQGNSA. V lost 6 bases to trimming and J lost 7 bases, with 9 bases between them. The CDR3 loop spans 11 amino acids. The CDR3 here is CASRPGVEAFF. CDR3 bases: TGTGCCAGCAGGCCCGGAGTTGAAGCTTTCTTT.

V usage is TRBV29-1 and J usage is TRBJ2-1; 12 nucleotides line up with TRBD2. The CDR3 consists of 18 residues. Per the germline V gene, CDR1 is SQVTM and CDR2 is ANQGSEA. Trimming at V came to 3 bases and at J to 0 bases, leaving 9 bases not matched to a gene. CDR3 in amino acids: CSVEPGLAGFSSYNEQFF. The CDR3 nucleotides are TGCAGCGTTGAGCCGGGACTAGCGGGCTTCAGCTCCTACAATGAGCAGTTCTTC.

This clone was recorded once. This chain uses TRBV4-3 with TRBJ2-5; TRBD1 matches at 10 bases. The J call may be mistaken, given a closer DNA end match to TRBJ2-7. CDR3 length: 14 amino acids. Germline lookup yields CDR1 LGHNA and CDR2 YSLEER. CDR3 protein: CASSPGQGNYEQYF. The CDR3 region has the DNA TGCGCCAGCAGCCCGGGACAGGGGAACTACGAGCAGTACTTC.

The chain recombines TRBV18 with TRBJ1-5, with 10 bases matching TRBD1. V gave up 2 bases and J gave up 2 bases; unmatched junction bases: 6. Per the germline V gene, CDR1 is KGHSH and CDR2 is LQKENI. The CDR3 sequence is 17 residues long. The CDR3 loop is CASSPGQGVSGNQPQHF. In nucleotides, the CDR3 is TGTGCCAGCTCACCAGGACAGGGGGTATCGGGCAATCAGCCCCAGCATTTT.

This rearrangement joins TRBV25-1 to TRBJ2-5; 9 positions agree with TRBD2. The CDR3 is 17 residues long. V was clipped by 1 base and J by 6 bases; unmatched bases: 12. Germline assignment: CDR1 MGHDK and CDR2 SYGVNS. CDR3 DNA: TGTGCCAGCAGTGAATTCCGGGGCGGGGGGGCCGCCCAGACCCAGTACTTC. Translation gives CASSEFRGGGAAQTQYF.

The chain has TRBV4-2 and TRBJ2-1; 9 positions match TRBD2. The length of the CDR3 is 17 residues. From germline, CDR1 is LGHNA and CDR2 YNFKEQ. V was clipped by 5 bases and J by 0 bases; unmatched bases: 8. In DNA, the CDR3 is TGTGCCAGCAGCGGATCAGGTAGCGGGAGCTCCTACAATGAGCAGTTCTTC. It encodes CASSGSGSGSSYNEQFF.

This rearrangement joins TRBV9 to TRBJ1-1, with a tentative D call TRBD1 (6 bases). V was cut by 3 bases and J by 6 bases, with 12 bases left in between. This CDR3 spans 13 amino acids. Germline V lookup: CDR1 SGDLS, CDR2 YYNGEE. CDR3 residues: CASSDLQGSEAFF. The DNA of the CDR3 is TGTGCCAGCAGCGATTTACAGGGATCTGAAGCTTTCTTT.